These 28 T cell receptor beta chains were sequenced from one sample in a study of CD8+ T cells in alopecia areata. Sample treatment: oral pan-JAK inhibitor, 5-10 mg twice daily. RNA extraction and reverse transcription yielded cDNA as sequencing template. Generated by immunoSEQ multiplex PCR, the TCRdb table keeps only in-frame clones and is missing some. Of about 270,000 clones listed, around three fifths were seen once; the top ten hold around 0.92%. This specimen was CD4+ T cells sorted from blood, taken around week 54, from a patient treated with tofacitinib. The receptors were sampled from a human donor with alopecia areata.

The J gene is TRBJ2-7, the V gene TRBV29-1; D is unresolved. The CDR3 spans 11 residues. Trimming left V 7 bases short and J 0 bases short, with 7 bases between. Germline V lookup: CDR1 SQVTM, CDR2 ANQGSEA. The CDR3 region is CSGLISYEQYF. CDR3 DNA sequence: TGCAGCGGGTTGATCTCCTACGAGCAGTACTTC.

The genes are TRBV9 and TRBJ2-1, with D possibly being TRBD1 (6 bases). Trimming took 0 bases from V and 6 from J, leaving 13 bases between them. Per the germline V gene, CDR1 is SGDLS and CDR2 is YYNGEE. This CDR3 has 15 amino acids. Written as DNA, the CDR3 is TGTGCCAGCAGCGTAGGAGGAGGACAGAGCAATGAGCAGTTCTTC. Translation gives CASSVGGGQSNEQFF.

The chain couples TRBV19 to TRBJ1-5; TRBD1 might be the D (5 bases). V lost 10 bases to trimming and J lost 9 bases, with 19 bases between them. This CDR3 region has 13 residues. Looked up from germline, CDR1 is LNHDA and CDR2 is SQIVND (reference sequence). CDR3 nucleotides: TGTGCCACCTCGGGGACGCCCGACGGGCCCCAGCATTTT. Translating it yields CATSGTPDGPQHF.

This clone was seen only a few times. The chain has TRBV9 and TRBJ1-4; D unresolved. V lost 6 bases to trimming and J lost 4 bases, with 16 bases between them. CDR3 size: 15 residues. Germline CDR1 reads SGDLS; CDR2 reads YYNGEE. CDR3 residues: CASTRTASVNEKLFF. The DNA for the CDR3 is TGTGCCAGCACCAGAACCGCAAGCGTTAATGAAAAACTGTTTTTT.

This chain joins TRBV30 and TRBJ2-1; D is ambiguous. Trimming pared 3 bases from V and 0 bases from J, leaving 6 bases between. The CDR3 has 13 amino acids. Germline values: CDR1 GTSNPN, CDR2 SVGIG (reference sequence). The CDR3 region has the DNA TGTGCCTGGAGGCAGAGCTCCTACAATGAGCAGTTCTTC. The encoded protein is CAWRQSSYNEQFF.

CDR3 loop: CAWSVHYEQYF. The CDR3 nucleotides read TGTGCCTGGAGTGTTCACTACGAGCAGTACTTC. The V gene is TRBV30, the J gene TRBJ2-7; D is undetermined. CDR3 length: 11 amino acids. The germline V and J ends were trimmed by 0 bases and 3 bases, with 3 bases remaining between them. CDR1 is GTSNPN and CDR2 is SVGIG in the germline V gene (reference sequence).

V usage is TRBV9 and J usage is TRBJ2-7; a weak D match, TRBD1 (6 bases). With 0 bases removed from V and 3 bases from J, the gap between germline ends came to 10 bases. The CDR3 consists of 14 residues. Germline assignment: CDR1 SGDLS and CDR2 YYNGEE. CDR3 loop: CASSVAQGNYEQYF. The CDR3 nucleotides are TGTGCCAGCAGCGTAGCACAGGGTAACTACGAGCAGTACTTC.

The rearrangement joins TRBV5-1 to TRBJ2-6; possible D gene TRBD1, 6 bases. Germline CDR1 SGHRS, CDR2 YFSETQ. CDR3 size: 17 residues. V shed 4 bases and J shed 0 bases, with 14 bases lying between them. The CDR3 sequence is CASSVGTLSSGANVLTF. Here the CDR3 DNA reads TGCGCCAGCAGCGTCGGGACACTGAGCTCTGGGGCCAACGTCCTGACTTTC.

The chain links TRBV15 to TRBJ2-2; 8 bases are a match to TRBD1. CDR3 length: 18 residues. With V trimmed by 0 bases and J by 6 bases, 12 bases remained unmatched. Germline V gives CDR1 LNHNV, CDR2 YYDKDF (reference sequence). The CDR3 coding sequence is TGTGCCACCAGCAGAGATCAAATCCGGACAGGGATCCCCGGGGAGCTGTTTTTT. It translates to CATSRDQIRTGIPGELFF.

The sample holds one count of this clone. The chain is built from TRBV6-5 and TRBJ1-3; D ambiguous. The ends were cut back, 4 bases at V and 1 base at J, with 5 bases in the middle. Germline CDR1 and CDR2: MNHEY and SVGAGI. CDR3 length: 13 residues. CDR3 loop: CASSLWSGNTIYF. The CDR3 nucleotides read TGTGCCAGCAGTTTGTGGTCTGGAAACACCATATATTTT.

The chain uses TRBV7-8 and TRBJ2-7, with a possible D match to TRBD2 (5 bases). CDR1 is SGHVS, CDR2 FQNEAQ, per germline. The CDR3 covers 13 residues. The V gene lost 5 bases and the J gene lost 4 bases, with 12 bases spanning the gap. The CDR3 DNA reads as TGTGCCAGCAGCCCACCGCCGGGGTACGAGCAGTACTTC. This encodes CASSPPPGYEQYF. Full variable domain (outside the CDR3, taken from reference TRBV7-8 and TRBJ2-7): GAGVSQSPRYKVAKRGQDVALRCDPISGHVSLFWYQQALGQGPEFLTYFQNEAQLDKSGLPSDRFFAERPEGSVSTLKIQRTQQEDSAVYLCASSPPPGYEQYFGPGTRLTVT.

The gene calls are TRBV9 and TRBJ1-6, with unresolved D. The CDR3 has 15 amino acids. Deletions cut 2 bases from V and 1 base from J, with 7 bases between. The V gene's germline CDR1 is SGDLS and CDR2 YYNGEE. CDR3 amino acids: CASSVDPSYNSPLHF. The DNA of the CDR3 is TGTGCCAGCAGCGTGGATCCTTCCTATAATTCACCCCTCCACTTT.

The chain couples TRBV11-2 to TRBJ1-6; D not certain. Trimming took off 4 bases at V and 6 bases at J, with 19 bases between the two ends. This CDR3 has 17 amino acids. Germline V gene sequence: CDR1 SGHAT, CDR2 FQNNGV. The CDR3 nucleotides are TGTGCCAGCAGCTCGCTTGCAAGAGACATGGGTAATTCACCCCTCCACTTT. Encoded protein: CASSSLARDMGNSPLHF.

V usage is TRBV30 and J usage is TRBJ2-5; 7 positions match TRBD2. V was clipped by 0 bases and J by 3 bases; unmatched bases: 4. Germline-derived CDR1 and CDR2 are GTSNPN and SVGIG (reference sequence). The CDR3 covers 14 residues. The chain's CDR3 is CAWSVALAEETQYF. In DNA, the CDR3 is TGTGCCTGGAGTGTAGCGCTAGCGGAAGAGACCCAGTACTTC. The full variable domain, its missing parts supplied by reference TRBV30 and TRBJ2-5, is SQTIHQWPATLVQPVGSPLSLECTVEGTSNPNLYWYRQAAGRGLQLLFYSVGIGQISSEVPQNLSASRPQDRQFILSSKKLLLSDSGFYLCAWSVALAEETQYFGPGTRLLVL.

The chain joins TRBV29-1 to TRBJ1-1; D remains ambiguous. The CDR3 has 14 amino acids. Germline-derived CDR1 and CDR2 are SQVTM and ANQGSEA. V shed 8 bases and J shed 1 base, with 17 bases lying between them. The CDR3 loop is CSPTTLQSNTEAFF. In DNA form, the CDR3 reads TGCAGCCCGACCACCCTACAGTCGAACACTGAAGCTTTCTTT.

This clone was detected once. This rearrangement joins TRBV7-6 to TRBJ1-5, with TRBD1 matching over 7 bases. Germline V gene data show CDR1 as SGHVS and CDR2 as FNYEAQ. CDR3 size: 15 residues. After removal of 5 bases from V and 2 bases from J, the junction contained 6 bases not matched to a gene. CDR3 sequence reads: CASSLSQGGNQPQHF. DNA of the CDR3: TGTGCCAGCAGCCTTTCCCAGGGGGGCAATCAGCCCCAGCATTTT.

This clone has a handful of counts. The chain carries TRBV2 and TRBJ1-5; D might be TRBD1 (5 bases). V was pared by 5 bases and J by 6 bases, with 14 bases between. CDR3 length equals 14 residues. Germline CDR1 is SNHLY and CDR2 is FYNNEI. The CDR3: CASSIRATSQPQHF. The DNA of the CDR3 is TGTGCCAGCAGTATCAGGGCAACAAGTCAGCCCCAGCATTTT.

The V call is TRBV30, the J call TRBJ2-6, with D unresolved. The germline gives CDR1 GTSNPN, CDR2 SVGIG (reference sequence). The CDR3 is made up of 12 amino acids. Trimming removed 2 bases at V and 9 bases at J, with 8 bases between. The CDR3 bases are TGTGCCTGGAGTCCTTCACACAACGTCCTGACTTTC. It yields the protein CAWSPSHNVLTF.

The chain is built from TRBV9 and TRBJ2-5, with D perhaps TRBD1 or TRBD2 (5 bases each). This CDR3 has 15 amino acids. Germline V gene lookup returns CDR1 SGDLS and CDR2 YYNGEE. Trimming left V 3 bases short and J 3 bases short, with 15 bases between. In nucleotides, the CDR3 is TGTGCCAGCAGCGCGCCCGGGGCGCCCAAAGAGACCCAGTACTTC. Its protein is CASSAPGAPKETQYF.

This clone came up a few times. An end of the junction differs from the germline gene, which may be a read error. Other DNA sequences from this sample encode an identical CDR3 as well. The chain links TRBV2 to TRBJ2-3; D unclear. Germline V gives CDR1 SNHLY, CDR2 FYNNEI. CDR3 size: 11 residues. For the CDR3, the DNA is TGTGCCAGCAGCGAAGCAGATACGCAGTATTTT. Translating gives CASSEADTQYF. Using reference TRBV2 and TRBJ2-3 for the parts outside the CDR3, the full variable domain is EPEVTQTPSHQVTQMGQEVILRCVPISNHLYFYWYRQILGQKVEFLVSFYNNEISEKSEIFDDQFSVERPDGSNFTLKIRSTKLEDSAMYFCASSEADTQYFGPGTRLTVL.

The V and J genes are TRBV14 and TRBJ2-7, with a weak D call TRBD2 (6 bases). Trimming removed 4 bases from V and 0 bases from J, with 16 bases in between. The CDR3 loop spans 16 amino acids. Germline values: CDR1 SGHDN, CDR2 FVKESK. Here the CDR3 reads CASSLNGGSSSYEQYF. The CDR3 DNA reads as TGTGCCAGCAGCCTAAATGGGGGGTCCTCCTCCTACGAGCAGTACTTC.

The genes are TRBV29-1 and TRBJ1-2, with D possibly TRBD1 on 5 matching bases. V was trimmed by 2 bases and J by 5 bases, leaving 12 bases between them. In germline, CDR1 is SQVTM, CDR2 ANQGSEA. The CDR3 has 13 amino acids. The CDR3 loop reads CSVEPPGQYGYTF. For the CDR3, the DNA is TGCAGCGTTGAACCCCCAGGGCAATATGGCTACACCTTC.

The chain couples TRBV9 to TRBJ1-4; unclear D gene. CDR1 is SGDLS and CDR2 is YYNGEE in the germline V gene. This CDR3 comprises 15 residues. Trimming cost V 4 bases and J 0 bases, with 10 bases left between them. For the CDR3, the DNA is TGTGCCAGCAGCTCCTCAGGCGCAACTAATGAAAAACTGTTTTTT. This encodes CASSSSGATNEKLFF.

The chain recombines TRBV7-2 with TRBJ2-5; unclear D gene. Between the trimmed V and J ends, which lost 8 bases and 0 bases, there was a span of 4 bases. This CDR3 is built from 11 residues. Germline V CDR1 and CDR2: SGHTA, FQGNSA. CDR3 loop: CASGHQETQYF. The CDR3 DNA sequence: TGTGCCAGCGGCCACCAAGAGACCCAGTACTTC.

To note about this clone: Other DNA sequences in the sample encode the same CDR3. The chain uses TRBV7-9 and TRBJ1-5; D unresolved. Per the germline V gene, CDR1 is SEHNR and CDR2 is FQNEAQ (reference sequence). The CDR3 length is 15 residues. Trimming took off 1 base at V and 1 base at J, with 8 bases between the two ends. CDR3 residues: CASSLDGRSNQPQHF. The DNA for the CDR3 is TGTGCCAGCAGCTTAGACGGAAGGAGCAATCAGCCCCAGCATTTT.

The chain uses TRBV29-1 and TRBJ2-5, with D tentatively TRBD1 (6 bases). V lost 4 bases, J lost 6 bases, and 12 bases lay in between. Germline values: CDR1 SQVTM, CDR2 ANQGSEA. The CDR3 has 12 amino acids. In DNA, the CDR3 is TGCAGCGTTGGAACAGGGTTGAAGACCCAGTACTTC. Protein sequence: CSVGTGLKTQYF.

The CDR3 is CASSLVGLDGTQYF. Written as DNA, the CDR3 is TGTGCCAGCAGCTTAGTAGGTCTAGACGGGACCCAGTACTTC. The V call is TRBV7-2, the J call TRBJ2-5; no clear D. The CDR3 sequence is 14 residues long. Trimming shortened V by 1 base and J by 7 bases, and 13 bases separated the two germline ends. CDR1 is SGHTA and CDR2 is FQGNSA in the germline V gene.

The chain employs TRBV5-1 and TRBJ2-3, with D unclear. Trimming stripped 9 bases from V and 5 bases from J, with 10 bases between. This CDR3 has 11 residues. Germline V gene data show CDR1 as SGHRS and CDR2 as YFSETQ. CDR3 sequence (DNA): TGCGCCACAACCCAAGAAGATACGCAGTATTTT. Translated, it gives CATTQEDTQYF.